This T cell receptor (beta chain) is from a study of patients and donors after allogeneic stem cell transplantation. CDR3 length: 16 amino acids. V lost 0 bases and J lost 0, with 11 bases in between. CDR1 is SGHDN and CDR2 is FVKESK in the germline V gene. A few counts support this clonotype. TCRdb analysed the RT-PCR reads with MiXCR anew, one entry per CDR3 protein. The sample lists roughly 940,000 distinct CDR3 sequences, about a sixth seen once, with around 5.5% in the top ten. The sample comprised blood, either unsorted or a sorted T cell fraction (not recorded which). This receptor was identified in a human donor who was either an allogeneic HSCT recipient or a stem cell or donor lymphocyte infusion donor (not recorded which). It is not recorded whose cells these are; they may come from a transplant donor. V gene TRBV14 combines with J gene TRBJ2-5; no firm D call. CDR3 amino acids: CASSQEGAEYQETQYF. The CDR3 nucleotides are TGTGCCAGCAGCCAAGAGGGTGCAGAGTACCAAGAGACCCAGTACTTC.